This is a list of T cell receptor beta chains from one sample in a study of blood T cell repertoires in COVID-19. Profiling relied on immunoSEQ multiplex PCR, and the TCRdb table lists in-frame clones only, not all of them. The repertoire holds roughly 150,000 clones, around 81% seen once, with around 10% in the top ten. The sequenced sample consisted of peripheral blood. All receptors derive from a man between 60 and 75 years old with active or convalescent COVID-19. CDR3s include the opening cysteine and the closing phenylalanine or tryptophan. The D gene is left open where the match is weak. Only part of the rows carry a size: once, few, many, or a class if the clone is expanded.

J | V | size | D | DNA | CDR3
TRBJ2-1 | TRBV11-3 | NA | TRBD2 | TGTGCCAGCAGCTTAGCGGCGGGAGGCTACAATGAGCAGTTCTTC | CASSLAAGGYNEQFF
TRBJ2-3 | TRBV6-4 | few | TRBD1 | TGTGCCAGCAGTGGGACAGGGGGCGCAGATACGCAGTATTTT | CASSGTGGADTQYF
TRBJ1-4 | TRBV18 | NA | TRBD1 | TGTGCCAGCTCAGCAAGGACAGGGCCTTTTAATGAAAAACTGTTTTTT | CASSARTGPFNEKLFF
TRBJ2-5 | TRBV25-1 | NA | TRBD1 | TGTGCCAGCAGTGAAATAGGGGGCGCGCAGACCCAGTACTTC | CASSEIGGAQTQYF
TRBJ1-6 | TRBV2 | NA | NA | TGTGCCAGCAGTGAAGGGGGAGAGAATTCACCCCTCCACTTT | CASSEGGENSPLHF
TRBJ2-7 | TRBV6-5 | NA | NA | TGTGCCAGCAACCAAGGGGGTGGGCAGTACTTC | CASNQGGGQYF
TRBJ2-1 | TRBV29-1 | NA | NA | TGCAGCGTTAGGGCGCAGGGGGGCTATGGGTCCTACAATGAGCAGTTCTTC | CSVRAQGGYGSYNEQFF
TRBJ2-3 | TRBV5-1 | NA | TRBD1 | TGCGCCAGCAGCTTCAGTACGGGACAGGGGAAAAATACGCAGTATTTT | CASSFSTGQGKNTQYF
TRBJ2-5 | TRBV5-5 | NA | TRBD2 | TGTGCCAGCAGCTATTATAGCGGGGGACAAGAGACCCAGTACTTC | CASSYYSGGQETQYF
TRBJ2-7 | TRBV11-2 | NA | TRBD1 | TGTGCCAGCAGCGAGCCGGGACAGGGACGATTAGGGGCTTACGAGCAGTACTTC | CASSEPGQGRLGAYEQYF
TRBJ2-1 | TRBV2 | once | TRBD2 | TGTGCCAGCAGTGTGGAGCGGGGGAACTACAATGAGCAGTTCTTC | CASSVERGNYNEQFF
TRBJ2-2 | TRBV2 | NA | TRBD2 | TGTGCCTCAAAGCGTGGGGGGGTTAGCACCGGGGAGCTGTTTTTT | CASKRGGVSTGELFF
TRBJ1-2 | TRBV7-2 | NA | TRBD1 | TGTGCCAGCAGTCCTAGGGGGCTAGGAGGCTACACCTTC | CASSPRGLGGYTF
TRBJ2-4 | TRBV6-1 | NA | TRBD2 | TGTGCCAGCAGTGAGGGACTAGCGGGCAACATTCAGTACTTC | CASSEGLAGNIQYF
TRBJ2-7 | TRBV7-2 | once | TRBD1 | TGTGCCAGCAGCTGGGGACAGGGAGCCGAGCAGTACTTC | CASSWGQGAEQYF
TRBJ2-7 | TRBV21-1 | NA | NA | TGTGCCAGCAGCAAACTTTTGATATTGGTTTCTCTATTTGGTTCCTACGAGCAGTACTTC | CASSKLLILVSLFGSYEQYF
TRBJ1-2 | TRBV5-4 | NA | TRBD1 | TGTGCCAGCAGCTCCGGGACAGCCTATGGCTACACCTTC | CASSSGTAYGYTF
TRBJ2-1 | TRBV7-2 | NA | TRBD2 | TGTGCCAGCAGCTGGGAGGGACTAGCGGGGCCCTACAATGAGCAGTTCTTC | CASSWEGLAGPYNEQFF
TRBJ2-3 | TRBV20-1 | NA | TRBD2 | TGCAGTGCTAGTGCGGGGGGCGGGAAAGATACGCAGTATTTT | CSASAGGGKDTQYF
TRBJ2-6 | TRBV27 | NA | TRBD2 | TGTGCCAGCAGTTTATTAAGTGGGAGGGGATCTGGGGCCAACGTCCTGACTTTC | CASSLLSGRGSGANVLTF
TRBJ2-1 | TRBV5-5 | NA | NA | TGTGCCAGCAGCGGCCCCGGGACTCATTTCTACAATGAGCAGTTCTTC | CASSGPGTHFYNEQFF
TRBJ1-1 | TRBV2 | NA | TRBD1 | TGTGCCAGCAGAACGCCCGGACAGGGCGACACTGAAGCTTTCTTT | CASRTPGQGDTEAFF
TRBJ2-7 | TRBV6-4 | NA | NA | TGTGCCAGCAGGTTTGGGAGCCCTCGGTACGAGCAGTACTTC | CASRFGSPRYEQYF
TRBJ1-5 | TRBV2 | NA | NA | TGTGCCAGCAGTGAACAGGAGGGCTCCAATCAGCCCCAGCATTTT | CASSEQEGSNQPQHF
TRBJ2-7 | TRBV15 | NA | NA | TGTGCCACCAGCAGTGGAAGAGGAGCGGCCTCCTACGAGCAGTACTTC | CATSSGRGAASYEQYF
TRBJ2-1 | TRBV24-1 | NA | NA | TGTGCCACCAGTGATCCCAAGGCAGGGGCCACATACAATGAGCAGTTCTTC | CATSDPKAGATYNEQFF
TRBJ2-5 | TRBV19 | few | NA | TGTGCCAGTAGTACCTTACAAGAGACCCAGTACTTC | CASSTLQETQYF
TRBJ1-5 | TRBV29-1 | few | TRBD1 | TGCAGCGTTGGCGCCAGGGGGAAGGGTCAGCCCCAGCATTTT | CSVGARGKGQPQHF
TRBJ1-2 | TRBV28 | few | TRBD1 | TGTGCCAGCAGTTTATCTGGGGGACAGGGTGCTTATGGCTACACCTTC | CASSLSGGQGAYGYTF
TRBJ2-7 | TRBV3-1/TRBV3-2 | NA | NA | TGTGCCAGCAGCCAAGATCGGCGGGCTTCCTACGAGCAGTACTTC | CASSQDRRASYEQYF
TRBJ2-7 | TRBV5-6 | NA | TRBD2 | TGTGCCAGCAGCTCCCCGACTAGCGACTCCTACGAGCAGTACTTC | CASSSPTSDSYEQYF
TRBJ1-4 | TRBV28 | few | NA | TGTGCCACCCGTGGAGGGAATGAAAAACTGTTTTTT | CATRGGNEKLFF
TRBJ2-7 | TRBV27 | NA | TRBD2 | TGTGCCAGCAGTTTATTCGCGGGACTAGCGACCTACGAGCAGTACTTC | CASSLFAGLATYEQYF
TRBJ2-2 | TRBV5-1 | NA | TRBD1 | TGCGCCAGCAGCTTAAAGAAGACAGGGGGTAACACCGGGGAGCTGTTTTTT | CASSLKKTGGNTGELFF
TRBJ2-2 | TRBV7-2 | NA | TRBD1 | TGTGCCAGCACATCGAGCGGACAGGCTTTGGCCGGGGAGCTGTTTTTT | CASTSSGQALAGELFF
TRBJ2-1 | TRBV28 | NA | NA | TGTGCCAGCACCGAACGGGCGGGACGGGACTACAATGAGCAGTTCTTC | CASTERAGRDYNEQFF
TRBJ1-6 | TRBV28 | NA | TRBD1 | TGTGCCAGCAGTTTACCGACAGGGGGCAGGGCCCTCCACTTT | CASSLPTGGRALHF
TRBJ1-4 | TRBV7-2 | few | TRBD1 | TGTGCCAGCGGGAGACCGGGACAGGGGAATGAAAAACTGTTTTTT | CASGRPGQGNEKLFF
TRBJ2-6 | TRBV19 | NA | NA | TGTGCCAGTAGGCGAGGGGGCTCTGGGGCCAACGTCCTGACTTTC | CASRRGGSGANVLTF
TRBJ1-2 | TRBV5-6 | once | TRBD1 | TGTGCCAGCAGCTCGGGACAGGGTATGGGTGGCTACACCTTC | CASSSGQGMGGYTF
TRBJ1-4 | TRBV28 | NA | NA | TGTGCCAGCAGGCAACAGGGATCAGCTAATGAAAAACTGTTTTTT | CASRQQGSANEKLFF
TRBJ2-1 | TRBV5-1 | NA | TRBD1 | TGCGCCAGCGGGACAGGGACAGCCTCCTACAATGAGCAGTTCTTC | CASGTGTASYNEQFF
TRBJ2-1 | TRBV5-4 | NA | TRBD2 | TGTGCCAGCAGCTTGGGAGGGACTAGTGCCTACAATGAGCAGTTCTTC | CASSLGGTSAYNEQFF
TRBJ1-5 | TRBV2 | NA | TRBD1 | TGTGCCAGCAGTGGTTCCGGGACAGCGACATATCAGCATTTT | CASSGSGTATYQHF
TRBJ1-2 | TRBV29-1 | NA | NA | TGCAGCGTGACAGACACTAACTATGGCTACACCTTC | CSVTDTNYGYTF
TRBJ2-2 | TRBV7-2 | once | NA | TGTGCCAGCAGCCCGGTCAGGCTGGGCGGGGAGCTGTTTTTT | CASSPVRLGGELFF
TRBJ1-2 | TRBV7-9 | NA | TRBD1 | TGTGCCAGCAGCCCTTCGGACAGGGTGTACTATGGCTACACCTTC | CASSPSDRVYYGYTF